These 20 T cell receptor beta chains originate from one sample sequenced in a study of T cell repertoires in aging, cancer and after chemotherapy. Amplification of TCR beta used genomic DNA extracted from peripheral blood. A mixed TRB-A/B primer pool amplified rearranged TRB by multiplex touch-down PCR. Via MiXCR, TCRdb re-called the multiplex PCR reads, giving one row per CDR3 protein. Of 9,500 to 11,000 distinct CDR3 sequences in the sample, about 42% were seen once. The sequenced material came from blood. These receptors originate from a human donor in good health.

The table lists this clonotype with a few counts. The chain employs TRBV7-3 and TRBJ1-2, with 7 bases matching TRBD1. The CDR3 runs to 13 residues. V gave up 4 bases and J gave up 8 bases; unmatched junction bases: 7. The germline V gene has CDR1 SGHTA and CDR2 FQGTGA. As DNA, the CDR3 is TGTGCCAGCAGCTCGGGACAGTCGGTCGGCTACACCTTC. Translating it yields CASSSGQSVGYTF.

This clonotype is labeled as medium-sized. The J gene is TRBJ2-2, the V gene TRBV7-3, with TRBD2 matching 8 bases. The J segment lost 0 bases and the V segment lost 5 bases, leaving 5 bases of the junction unmatched. CDR1 SGHTA and CDR2 FQGTGA come from the germline V gene. The CDR3 runs to 16 residues. CDR3 in amino acids: CASSENSGANTGELFF. DNA for the CDR3: TGTGCCAGCAGCGAAAATAGCGGGGCGAACACCGGGGAGCTGTTTTTT.

This clonotype was picked up a small number of times. The CDR3 spells CAWSGSGTGELFF. The CDR3 bases are TGTGCCTGGAGTGGTTCAGGCACCGGGGAGCTGTTTTTT. The rearrangement joins TRBV30 to TRBJ2-2; D is unclear. Germline-derived CDR1 and CDR2 are GTSNPN and SVGIG (reference sequence). CDR3 length equals 13 residues. The V and J ends lost 1 base and 4 bases respectively, with 7 bases between them.

This chain connects TRBV20-1 to TRBJ2-2; 8 nucleotides align to TRBD2. The length of the CDR3 is 16 residues. The V gene's germline CDR1 is DFQATT and CDR2 SNEGSKA (reference sequence). The V segment lost 0 bases and the J segment 4 bases; nucleotides outside the gene matches: 7. CDR3 nucleotide sequence: TGCAGTGCTAGAGATCGGCTAGCGGGCACCACCGGGGAGCTGTTTTTT. Its protein is CSARDRLAGTTGELFF.

The chain carries TRBV19 and TRBJ2-1; D may match TRBD1 or TRBD2 (5 bases each). V gave up 3 bases and J gave up 0 bases, with 18 bases separating them. The CDR3 is 18 amino acids. Germline V gene data show CDR1 as LNHDA and CDR2 as SQIVND (reference sequence). The CDR3 nucleotides read TGTGCCAGTAGTATCGTCTCCGGGACGCTAAGCTCCTACAATGAGCAGTTCTTC. Encoded protein: CASSIVSGTLSSYNEQFF.

The V and J genes are TRBV19 and TRBJ1-2, with D uncertain. V was pared by 6 bases and J by 2 bases, with 13 bases between. Germline V gene data show CDR1 as LNHDA and CDR2 as SQIVND (reference sequence). CDR3 length: 14 residues. CDR3: CASSAHLENYGYTF. The CDR3, as DNA: TGTGCCAGTAGCGCCCACCTAGAAAACTATGGCTACACCTTC.

This clonotype turned up a few times. The CDR3 DNA is TGCAGTGCTAGGCGGGATTTGAAAATATATTTT. This sequence encodes CSARRDLKIYF. The V call is TRBV20-1, the J call TRBJ1-3, with D uncertain. V lost 3 bases and J lost 13, with 13 bases in between. CDR1 and CDR2 (germline): DFQATT, SNEGSKA (reference sequence). The CDR3 runs 11 residues.

CDR3 coding DNA: TGCAGTGCATTACAGGGGACGTATACTGAAGCTTTCTTT. It codes for CSALQGTYTEAFF. This rearrangement joins TRBV20-1 to TRBJ1-1, with TRBD1 matching over 7 bases. This CDR3 has 13 residues. Germline values: CDR1 DFQATT, CDR2 SNEGSKA (reference sequence). The V segment lost 6 bases and the J segment 5 bases; nucleotides outside the gene matches: 9.

The J gene is TRBJ2-3, the V gene TRBV7-3, with TRBD2 identical over 10 bases. Germline trimming cut 1 base from V and 2 bases from J; bases unmatched to any gene: 12. Germline lookup yields CDR1 SGHTA and CDR2 FQGTGA. CDR3 length equals 19 residues. The CDR3 bases are TGTGCCAGCAGCTTAAATCTGGGACGAGCGGGAGGGCTCACAGATACGCAGTATTTT. This translates into CASSLNLGRAGGLTDTQYF.

The rearrangement links TRBV19 to TRBJ2-1; D gene ambiguous. Trimming pared 5 bases from V and 0 bases from J, leaving 20 bases between. Germline V CDR1 and CDR2: LNHDA, SQIVND (reference sequence). There are 18 residues in the CDR3. CDR3 sequence (DNA): TGTGCCAGTAGTCCCACCGACAAGTTTTCAAGCTCCTACAATGAGCAGTTCTTC. It is translated as CASSPTDKFSSSYNEQFF.

The chain employs TRBV6-1 and TRBJ1-2; D may be TRBD1 (5 bases). The germline V gene encodes CDR1 MNHNS and CDR2 SASEGT. Trimming stripped 8 bases from V and 4 bases from J, with 17 bases between. This CDR3 comprises 14 residues. The CDR3 nucleotides read TGTGCCAGCCTTGGGCAAGGGGCATCCTATGGCTACACCTTC. Protein: CASLGQGASYGYTF.

The chain joins TRBV5-1 to TRBJ1-5; D is uncertain. Germline assignment: CDR1 SGHRS and CDR2 YFSETQ. The V gene lost 4 bases and the J gene lost 0 bases, with 8 bases spanning the gap. The CDR3 length is 14 residues. The CDR3 DNA follows: TGCGCCAGCAGCGTGGACGGTAGCAATCAGCCCCAGCATTTT. Protein: CASSVDGSNQPQHF.

There are a few counts of this clonotype. The V call is TRBV7-2, the J call TRBJ1-1, with TRBD1 as a possible D gene (5 bases). Trimming pared 1 base from V and 4 bases from J, leaving 13 bases between. Germline values: CDR1 SGHTA, CDR2 FQGNSA. This CDR3 region has 15 residues. CDR3 sequence: CASSLGGRAFTEAFF. The CDR3 nucleotides read TGTGCCAGCAGCTTAGGGGGCAGGGCCTTCACTGAAGCTTTCTTT.

This chain joins TRBV7-2 and TRBJ1-6, with 10 bases matching TRBD1. V lost 2 bases and J lost 7; bases outside the gene matches: 5. This CDR3 region has 16 residues. From germline, CDR1 is SGHTA and CDR2 FQGNSA. CDR3 DNA sequence: TGTGCCAGCAGCTTAAGGGGACAGGGGACAAATTCACCCCTCCACTTT. This encodes CASSLRGQGTNSPLHF. Full variable domain (outside the CDR3, taken from reference TRBV7-2 and TRBJ1-6): GAGVSQSPSNKVTEKGKDVELRCDPISGHTALYWYRQSLGQGLEFLIYFQGNSAPDKSGLPSDRFSAERTGGSVSTLTIQRTQQEDSAVYLCASSLRGQGTNSPLHFGNGTRLTVT.

This clonotype has more than one count but fewer than ten. V usage is TRBV15 and J usage is TRBJ2-5; D might be TRBD2 (6 bases). The CDR3 loop spans 18 amino acids. Deletions cut 0 bases from V and 0 bases from J, with 17 bases between. From germline, CDR1 is LNHNV and CDR2 YYDKDF (reference sequence). CDR3 DNA sequence: TGTGCCACCAGCAGAGATCTTGCGATGGCGGGACACCAAGAGACCCAGTACTTC. Its translation is CATSRDLAMAGHQETQYF.

V gene TRBV6-1 combines with J gene TRBJ1-2; D is possibly TRBD1 (6 bases). This CDR3 is 15 amino acids long. The V and J ends lost 6 bases and 1 base respectively, with 15 bases between them. Germline-derived CDR1 and CDR2 are MNHNS and SASEGT. The CDR3 nucleotides read TGTGCCAGCAGGGGTTCGGGACAACTTAACTATGGCTACACCTTC. Amino acid sequence: CASRGSGQLNYGYTF.

This clonotype was counted only a few times. The chain has TRBV30 and TRBJ2-7; D remains unclear. With 1 base removed from V and 7 bases from J, the gap between germline ends came to 11 bases. Looked up from germline, CDR1 is GTSNPN and CDR2 is SVGIG (reference sequence). CDR3 length: 12 residues. As DNA, the CDR3 is TGTGCCTGGAGTGCGGGCCTGAGGGAGCAGTACTTC. Translated, it gives CAWSAGLREQYF. Supplemented by reference TRBV30 and TRBJ2-7, the full variable domain reads SQTIHQWPATLVQPVGSPLSLECTVEGTSNPNLYWYRQAAGRGLQLLFYSVGIGQISSEVPQNLSASRPQDRQFILSSKKLLLSDSGFYLCAWSAGLREQYFGPGTRLTVT.

This clonotype has more than one count but fewer than ten. The J gene is TRBJ1-3, the V gene TRBV7-2, with unresolved D. This CDR3 comprises 13 residues. Trimming cost V 5 bases and J 8 bases, with 13 bases left between them. Germline assignment: CDR1 SGHTA and CDR2 FQGNSA. CDR3 amino acids: CASSMDWRDTIYF. The DNA of the CDR3 is TGTGCCAGCAGCATGGACTGGAGGGACACCATATATTTT. The full variable domain, its missing parts supplied by reference TRBV7-2 and TRBJ1-3, is GAGVSQSPSNKVTEKGKDVELRCDPISGHTALYWYRQSLGQGLEFLIYFQGNSAPDKSGLPSDRFSAERTGGSVSTLTIQRTQQEDSAVYLCASSMDWRDTIYFGEGSWLTVV.

DNA of the CDR3: TGTGCCAGCAGTGTGTCCTACGAGAACACTGAAGCTTTCTTT. It translates to CASSVSYENTEAFF. The rearrangement uses TRBV6-1 and TRBJ1-1, with no clear D. V gave up 4 bases and J gave up 1 base, with 10 bases separating them. The CDR3 sequence is 14 residues long. Germline V gene data show CDR1 as MNHNS and CDR2 as SASEGT.

The J gene is TRBJ1-3, the V gene TRBV5-1, with D perhaps TRBD1 (5 bases). CDR3 length: 15 amino acids. With 2 bases removed from V and 2 bases from J, the gap between germline ends came to 11 bases. Germline loops: CDR1 SGHRS, CDR2 YFSETQ. CDR3 residues: CASSFSSGTGNTIYF. DNA of the CDR3: TGCGCCAGCAGCTTTTCATCAGGGACTGGAAACACCATATATTTT. The full variable domain, completed using reference TRBV5-1 and TRBJ1-3, is KAGVTQTPRYLIKTRGQQVTLSCSPISGHRSVSWYQQTPGQGLQFLFEYFSETQRNKGNFPGRFSGRQFSNSRSEMNVSTLELGDSALYLCASSFSSGTGNTIYFGEGSWLTVV.